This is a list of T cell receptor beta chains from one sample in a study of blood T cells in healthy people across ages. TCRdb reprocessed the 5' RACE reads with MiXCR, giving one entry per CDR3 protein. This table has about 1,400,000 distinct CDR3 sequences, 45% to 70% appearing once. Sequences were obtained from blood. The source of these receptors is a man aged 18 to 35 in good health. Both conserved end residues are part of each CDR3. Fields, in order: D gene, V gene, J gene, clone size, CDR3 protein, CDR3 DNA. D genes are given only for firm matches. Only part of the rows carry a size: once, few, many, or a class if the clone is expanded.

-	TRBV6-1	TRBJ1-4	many	CASSDGPTNEKLFF	TGTGCCAGCAGTGACGGACCAACTAATGAAAAACTGTTTTTT
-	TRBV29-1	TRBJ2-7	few	CSVGVTGSDEQYF	TGCAGCGTGGGGGTCACAGGGTCAGACGAGCAGTACTTC
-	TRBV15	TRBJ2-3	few	CATSRDPYGTDTQYF	TGTGCCACCAGCAGAGATCCCTATGGGACAGATACGCAGTATTTT
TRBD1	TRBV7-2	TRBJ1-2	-	CASSLDTGGDYGYTF	TGTGCCAGCAGCTTAGACACAGGGGGCGACTATGGCTACACCTTC
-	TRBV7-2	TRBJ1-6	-	CASSSNSGIYNSPLHF	TGTGCCAGCAGCTCGAATTCCGGGATATATAATTCACCCCTCCACTTT
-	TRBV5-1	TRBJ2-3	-	CASSLVSQQDTQYF	TGCGCCAGCAGCTTGGTTTCACAACAAGATACGCAGTATTTT
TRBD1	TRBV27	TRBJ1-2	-	CASSTGTGGFDYGYTF	TGTGCCAGCAGTACCGGGACAGGGGGTTTTGACTATGGCTACACCTTC
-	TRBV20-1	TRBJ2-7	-	CSANGVVAVHSYNEQYF	TGCAGTGCCAATGGGGTGGTAGCGGTACACTCCTACAATGAGCAGTACTTC
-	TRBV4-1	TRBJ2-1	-	CASSQEHGAWGYNEQFF	TGCGCCAGCAGCCAAGAACATGGGGCTTGGGGCTACAATGAGCAGTTCTTC
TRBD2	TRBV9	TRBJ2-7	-	CASSGLAGGLVEQYF	TGTGCCAGCAGCGGTCTAGCGGGAGGGTTGGTCGAGCAGTACTTC
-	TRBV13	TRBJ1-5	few	CASSLKGGYNQPQHF	TGTGCCAGCAGCTTAAAAGGGGGTTACAATCAGCCCCAGCATTTT
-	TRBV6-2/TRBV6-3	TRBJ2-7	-	CASMEGGSHEQYF	TGTGCCAGCATGGAGGGGGGCTCGCACGAGCAGTACTTC
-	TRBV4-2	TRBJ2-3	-	CASSQDADTDTDTQYF	TGTGCCAGCAGCCAAGATGCCGACACAGACACAGATACGCAGTATTTT
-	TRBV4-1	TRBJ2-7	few	CASSQDRGPTYEQYF	TGCGCCAGCAGCCAAGATCGGGGTCCAACCTACGAGCAGTACTTC
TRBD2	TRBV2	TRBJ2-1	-	CASSDSRGGLDEQFF	TGTGCCAGCAGTGACTCGCGGGGGGGCCTAGATGAGCAGTTCTTC
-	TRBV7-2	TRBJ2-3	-	CASSLVQANSDTQYF	TGTGCCAGCAGCTTAGTCCAAGCCAATTCAGATACGCAGTATTTT
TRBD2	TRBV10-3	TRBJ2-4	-	CAISPEAGEQYF	TGTGCCATCAGTCCTGAAGCGGGGGAGCAGTACTTC
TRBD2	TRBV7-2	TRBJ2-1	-	CASSDHLAGGNEQFF	TGTGCCAGCAGCGACCACCTAGCGGGAGGTAATGAGCAGTTCTTC
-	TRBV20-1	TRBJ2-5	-	CSARLSGAHEQYF	TGCAGTGCTAGATTGAGCGGAGCCCATGAGCAGTACTTC
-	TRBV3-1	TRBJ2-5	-	CASSRHTKAQQETQYF	TGTGCCAGCAGCCGGCACACGAAGGCACAGCAAGAGACCCAGTACTTC
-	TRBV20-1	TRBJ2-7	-	CSARQFSYEQYF	TGCAGTGCTAGACAGTTCTCCTACGAGCAGTACTTC
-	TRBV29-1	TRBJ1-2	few	CSVDLAEHSMQGYTF	TGCAGCGTTGATTTGGCTGAACACTCTATGCAGGGCTACACCTTC
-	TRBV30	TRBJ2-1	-	CARSKSRGVEQFF	TGTGCCCGGTCTAAGTCTAGGGGGGTCGAGCAGTTCTTC
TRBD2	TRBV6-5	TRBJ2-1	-	CASKEPSGSPYNEQFF	TGTGCCAGCAAAGAACCTAGCGGGAGCCCCTACAATGAGCAGTTCTTC
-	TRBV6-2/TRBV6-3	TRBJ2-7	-	CASSYVGLTYEQYF	TGTGCCAGCAGTTACGTAGGACTGACCTACGAGCAGTACTTC
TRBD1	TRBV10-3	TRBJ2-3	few	CAISAGQVPDTQYF	TGTGCCATCAGTGCCGGACAGGTCCCAGATACGCAGTATTTT
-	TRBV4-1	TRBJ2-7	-	CAGSQDFQVFYEQYF	TGCGCCGGCAGCCAAGATTTCCAGGTTTTCTACGAGCAGTACTTC
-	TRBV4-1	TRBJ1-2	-	CASSPHRANNYGYTF	TGCGCCAGCAGCCCACACCGGGCCAATAACTATGGCTACACCTTC
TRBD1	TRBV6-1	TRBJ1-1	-	CASSPQDRGSYTRRAFF	TGTGCCAGCAGCCCCCAGGACAGGGGGTCCTATACCCGACGGGCTTTCTTT
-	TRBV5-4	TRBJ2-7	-	CASSLADYNEQYF	TGTGCCAGCAGCTTGGCCGACTACAATGAGCAGTACTTC
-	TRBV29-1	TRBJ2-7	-	CSAEDPWGYEQYF	TGCAGCGCCGAGGACCCTTGGGGTTACGAGCAGTACTTC
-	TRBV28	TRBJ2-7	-	CASSLMGPGTEQYF	TGTGCCAGCAGTTTAATGGGTCCGGGTACCGAGCAGTACTTC
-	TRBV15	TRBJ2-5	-	CATSSPPGETQYF	TGTGCCACCAGCAGTCCGCCTGGCGAGACCCAGTACTTC
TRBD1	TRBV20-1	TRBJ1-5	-	CSANERGQPQPQHF	TGCAGTGCTAACGAGCGGGGACAGCCTCAGCCCCAGCATTTT
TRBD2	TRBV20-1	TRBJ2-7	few	CSAILGGAGDTLEQYF	TGCAGTGCTATTCTCGGGGGGGCAGGAGATACTCTCGAGCAGTACTTC
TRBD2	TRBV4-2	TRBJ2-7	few	CASSPQRGGAYEQYF	TGTGCCAGCAGCCCACAGCGGGGGGGCGCGTACGAGCAGTACTTC
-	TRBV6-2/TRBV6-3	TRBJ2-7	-	CASRHLDSYRDEQYF	TGTGCCAGCAGGCACTTGGACAGCTATCGAGACGAGCAGTACTTC
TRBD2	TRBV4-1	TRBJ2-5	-	CASSQEGSGALRETQYF	TGCGCCAGCAGCCAAGAGGGGAGCGGGGCATTACGAGAGACCCAGTACTTC
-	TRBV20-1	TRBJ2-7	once	CSAKRSGDLEQYF	TGCAGTGCAAAGAGGTCAGGGGACCTCGAGCAGTACTTC
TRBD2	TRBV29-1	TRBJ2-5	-	CSVTSLAETQYF	TGCAGCGTGACTAGCCTGGCGGAGACCCAGTACTTC
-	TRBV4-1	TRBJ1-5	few	CASSQTFNQPQHF	TGCGCCAGCAGCCAGACCTTCAATCAGCCCCAGCATTTT
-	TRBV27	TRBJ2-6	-	CASSFLSTGANVLTF	TGTGCCAGCAGTTTTTTAAGTACTGGGGCCAACGTCCTGACTTTC
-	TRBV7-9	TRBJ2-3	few	CASSSVGVLINTDTQYF	TGTGCCAGCAGCTCCGTAGGGGTGTTGATAAACACAGATACGCAGTATTTT
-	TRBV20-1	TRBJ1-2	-	CSASRERSLYGYTF	TGCAGTGCTAGTCGAGAACGTAGCCTCTATGGCTACACCTTC
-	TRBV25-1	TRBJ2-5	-	CASSTTLISRGQETQYF	TGTGCCAGCTCTACCACCCTAATAAGCCGGGGCCAAGAGACCCAGTACTTC
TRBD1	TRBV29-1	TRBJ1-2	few	CSAPPGQGAEDYGYTF	TGCAGCGCCCCACCGGGACAGGGGGCGGAGGACTATGGCTACACCTTC
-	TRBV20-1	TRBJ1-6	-	CSARAEDSTLHF	TGCAGTGCTAGAGCAGAGGATTCCACCCTCCACTTT
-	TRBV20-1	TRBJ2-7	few	CSSGQIGYEQYF	TGCAGTTCCGGACAGATTGGCTACGAGCAGTACTTC
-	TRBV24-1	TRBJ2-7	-	CATPEGGEQYF	TGTGCCACCCCAGAGGGGGGCGAGCAGTACTTC
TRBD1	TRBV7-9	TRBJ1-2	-	CASSRGQGEYGYTF	TGTGCCAGCAGCCGGGGACAGGGGGAATATGGCTACACCTTC
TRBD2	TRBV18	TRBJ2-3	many	CASRQSAGVSDTQYF	TGTGCCAGCCGGCAAAGCGCGGGAGTATCAGATACGCAGTATTTT
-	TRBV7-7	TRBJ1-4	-	CASSPTLGGEKLFF	TGTGCTAGCAGCCCAACCCTGGGAGGAGAAAAACTGTTTTTT
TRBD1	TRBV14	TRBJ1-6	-	CASSQQTGDISPLHF	TGTGCCAGCAGCCAACAAACAGGGGACATCTCACCCCTCCACTTT
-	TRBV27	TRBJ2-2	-	CASKGEFTGELFF	TGTGCCAGCAAGGGGGAGTTTACCGGGGAGCTGTTTTTT